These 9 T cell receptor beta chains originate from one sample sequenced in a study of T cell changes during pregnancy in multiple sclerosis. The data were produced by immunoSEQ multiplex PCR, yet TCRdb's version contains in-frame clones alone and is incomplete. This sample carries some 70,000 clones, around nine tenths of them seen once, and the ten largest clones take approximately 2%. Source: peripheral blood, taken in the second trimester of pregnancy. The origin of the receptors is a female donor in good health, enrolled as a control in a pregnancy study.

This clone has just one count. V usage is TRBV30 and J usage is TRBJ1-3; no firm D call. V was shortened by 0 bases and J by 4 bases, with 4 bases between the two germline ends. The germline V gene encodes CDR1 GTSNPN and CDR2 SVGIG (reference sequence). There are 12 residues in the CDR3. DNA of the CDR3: TGTGCCTGGAGTGTTCAAGGAAACACCATATATTTT. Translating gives CAWSVQGNTIYF.

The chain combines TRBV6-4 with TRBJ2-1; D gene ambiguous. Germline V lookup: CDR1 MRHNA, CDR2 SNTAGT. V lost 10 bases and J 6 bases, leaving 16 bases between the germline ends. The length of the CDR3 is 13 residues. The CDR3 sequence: CATSVSSFNEQFF. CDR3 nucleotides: TGTGCCACCTCCGTGTCGAGTTTCAATGAGCAGTTCTTC.

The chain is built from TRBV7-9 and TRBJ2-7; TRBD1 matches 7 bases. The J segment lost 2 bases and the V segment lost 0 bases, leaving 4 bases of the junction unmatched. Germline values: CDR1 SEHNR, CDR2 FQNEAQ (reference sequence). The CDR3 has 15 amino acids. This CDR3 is CASSLALTGTYEQYF. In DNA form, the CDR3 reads TGTGCCAGCAGCTTAGCTTTGACAGGGACCTACGAGCAGTACTTC.

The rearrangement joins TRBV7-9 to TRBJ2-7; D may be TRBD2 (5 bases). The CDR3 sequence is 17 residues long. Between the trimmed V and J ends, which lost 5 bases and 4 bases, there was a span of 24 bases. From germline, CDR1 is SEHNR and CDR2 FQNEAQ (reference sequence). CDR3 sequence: CASSPDYRSGAIYEQYF. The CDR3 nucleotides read TGTGCCAGCAGCCCCGACTACCGGTCGGGCGCCATTTACGAGCAGTACTTC.

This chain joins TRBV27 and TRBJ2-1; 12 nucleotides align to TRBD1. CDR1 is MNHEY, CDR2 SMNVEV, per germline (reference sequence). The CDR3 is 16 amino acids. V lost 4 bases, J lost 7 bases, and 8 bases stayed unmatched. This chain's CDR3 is CASSSNRDRGRNEQFF. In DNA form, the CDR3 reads TGTGCCAGCAGTTCTAACCGGGACAGGGGGCGGAATGAGCAGTTCTTC.

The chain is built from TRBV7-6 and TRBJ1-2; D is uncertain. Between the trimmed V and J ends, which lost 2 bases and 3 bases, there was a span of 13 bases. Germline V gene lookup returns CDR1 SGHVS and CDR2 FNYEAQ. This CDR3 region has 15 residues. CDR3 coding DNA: TGTGCCAGCAGCTTATCGAGACACTCCTACTATGGCTACACCTTC. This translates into CASSLSRHSYYGYTF. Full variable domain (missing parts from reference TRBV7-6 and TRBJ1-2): GAGVSQSPRYKVTKRGQDVALRCDPISGHVSLYWYRQALGQGPEFLTYFNYEAQQDKSGLPNDRFSAERPEGSISTLTIQRTEQRDSAMYRCASSLSRHSYYGYTFGSGTRLTVV.

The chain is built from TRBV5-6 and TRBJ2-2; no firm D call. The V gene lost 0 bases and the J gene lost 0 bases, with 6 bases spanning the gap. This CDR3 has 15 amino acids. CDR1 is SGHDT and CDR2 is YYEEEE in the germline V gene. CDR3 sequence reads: CASSLVRANTGELFF. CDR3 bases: TGTGCCAGCAGCTTGGTTAGAGCGAACACCGGGGAGCTGTTTTTT.

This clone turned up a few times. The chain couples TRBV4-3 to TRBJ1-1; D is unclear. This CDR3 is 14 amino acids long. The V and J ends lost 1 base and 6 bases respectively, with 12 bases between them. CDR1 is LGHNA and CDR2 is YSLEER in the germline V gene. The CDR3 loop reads CASSQASQSAEAFF. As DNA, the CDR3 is TGCGCCAGCAGCCAAGCCTCCCAGAGCGCTGAAGCTTTCTTT.

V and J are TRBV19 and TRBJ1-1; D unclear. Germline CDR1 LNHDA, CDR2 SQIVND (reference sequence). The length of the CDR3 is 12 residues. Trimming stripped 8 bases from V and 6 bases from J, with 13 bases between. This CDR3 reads CASGEAWAEAFF. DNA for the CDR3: TGTGCCAGTGGAGAAGCATGGGCTGAAGCTTTCTTT.